This T cell receptor (beta chain) derives from a study of blood T cell repertoires in COVID-19. The protocol was immunoSEQ multiplex PCR, while the TCRdb copy is restricted to in-frame clones and leaves out a portion. This repertoire shows a few hundred thousand clones, roughly 85% found once; its top ten account for 2% to 3%. The germline V and J ends were trimmed by 3 bases and 1 base, with 9 bases remaining between them. Germline CDR1 KGHSH, CDR2 LQKENI. CDR3 length: 15 amino acids. V and J are TRBV18 and TRBJ2-2; D remains unclear. The source of this sequence is a woman between 70 and 85 years old with COVID-19, enrolled during active disease. The sequenced material came from peripheral blood. The CDR3 reads CASSPVAVNTGELFF. The CDR3 DNA reads as TGTGCCAGCTCACCCGTGGCCGTGAACACCGGGGAGCTGTTTTTT.